These 10 T cell receptor beta chains originate from one sample sequenced in a study of T cell responses to AZD1222 COVID-19 vaccine. Clones were sequenced by immunoSEQ multiplex PCR, and TCRdb holds only the in-frame ones, with some missing. The table records around 140,000 clones, roughly 93% of them present only once. This sample comprised peripheral blood, obtained on day 0 of MenACWY control vaccination. The receptors stem from an adult in good health.

The gene calls are TRBV5-1 and TRBJ1-1; D is uncertain. Germline V lookup: CDR1 SGHRS, CDR2 YFSETQ. This CDR3 has 16 amino acids. The ends were cut back, 4 bases at V and 1 base at J, with 17 bases in the middle. The CDR3 coding sequence is TGCGCCAGCAGCCCGGGAGCCCAGCGGAGGAACACTGAAGCTTTCTTT. Translation: CASSPGAQRRNTEAFF. The whole variable domain, remainder taken from reference TRBV5-1 and TRBJ1-1, is KAGVTQTPRYLIKTRGQQVTLSCSPISGHRSVSWYQQTPGQGLQFLFEYFSETQRNKGNFPGRFSGRQFSNSRSEMNVSTLELGDSALYLCASSPGAQRRNTEAFFGQGTRLTVV.

The rearrangement uses TRBV7-3 and TRBJ2-2, with D perhaps being TRBD1 or TRBD2 (5 bases each). The CDR3 is 19 residues long. Trimming removed 5 bases at V and 7 bases at J, with 29 bases between. CDR1 is SGHTA, CDR2 FQGTGA, per germline. This CDR3 is CASSANPRVAHGAGGELFF. For the CDR3, the DNA is TGTGCCAGCAGCGCAAATCCCAGGGTGGCCCATGGCGCGGGCGGGGAGCTGTTTTTT.

The gene calls are TRBV5-1 and TRBJ1-3; perhaps TRBD1 as D (5 bases). Per the germline V gene, CDR1 is SGHRS and CDR2 is YFSETQ. The length of the CDR3 is 14 residues. V gave up 0 bases and J gave up 7 bases, with 11 bases separating them. The CDR3 region has the DNA TGCGCCAGCAGCTTGGCCTCGGACAAGAACACCATATATTTT. Amino acids: CASSLASDKNTIYF.

The gene calls are TRBV2 and TRBJ2-1; D remains ambiguous. The germline gives CDR1 SNHLY, CDR2 FYNNEI. CDR3 size: 13 residues. Trimming stripped 2 bases from V and 8 bases from J, with 10 bases between. Here the CDR3 reads CASSEMFGYEQFF. Written as DNA, the CDR3 is TGTGCCAGCAGTGAAATGTTCGGCTATGAGCAGTTCTTC.

J is TRBJ2-7 and V is TRBV19; D ambiguous. Trimming took off 2 bases at V and 5 bases at J, with 10 bases between the two ends. Germline CDR1 and CDR2: LNHDA and SQIVND (reference sequence). The CDR3 runs to 13 residues. As DNA, the CDR3 is TGTGCCAGTAGTATATTCAGTGGGGACGAGCAGTACTTC. Its protein product is CASSIFSGDEQYF.

This chain joins TRBV6-1 and TRBJ1-1; D call uncertain. V was trimmed by 2 bases and J by 5 bases, leaving 12 bases between them. The CDR3 is made up of 14 amino acids. Germline V gene sequence: CDR1 MNHNS, CDR2 SASEGT. CDR3 in amino acids: CASSERVRETEAFF. For the CDR3, the DNA is TGTGCCAGCAGTGAAAGGGTAAGGGAAACTGAAGCTTTCTTT.

The chain joins TRBV7-3 to TRBJ2-1; D may be TRBD2 (6 bases). The CDR3 runs 15 residues. Trimming removed 2 bases at V and 6 bases at J, with 14 bases between. Germline V lookup: CDR1 SGHTA, CDR2 FQGTGA. Written as DNA, the CDR3 is TGTGCCAGCAGCTTATGGATGGCGGGGTCCAATGAGCAGTTCTTC. The encoded protein is CASSLWMAGSNEQFF. Filled out from reference TRBV7-3 and TRBJ2-1, the complete variable domain reads GAGVSQTPSNKVTEKGKYVELRCDPISGHTALYWYRQSLGQGPEFLIYFQGTGAADDSGLPNDRFFAVRPEGSVSTLKIQRTERGDSAVYLCASSLWMAGSNEQFFGPGTRLTVL.

The V call is TRBV7-8, the J call TRBJ1-5; D might be TRBD1 (5 bases). CDR1 and CDR2 from the germline V gene are SGHVS and FQNEAQ. CDR3 size: 15 residues. Between the trimmed V and J ends, which lost 1 base and 3 bases, there was a span of 10 bases. The CDR3, as DNA: TGTGCCAGCAGCTTAGTACAGGATTTCAATCAGCCCCAGCATTTT. The encoded protein is CASSLVQDFNQPQHF.

This sequence joins TRBV6-2 or TRBV6-3 and TRBJ2-1, with TRBD1 identical over 9 bases. The junction had 9 bases not matched to a gene; V was cut back by 6 bases and J by 6 bases. There are 15 residues in the CDR3. Germline loops: CDR1 MNHEY, CDR2 SVGEGT. CDR3 residues: CASSPGTGSVNEQFF. CDR3 nucleotides: TGTGCCAGCAGCCCCGGGACAGGGTCGGTCAATGAGCAGTTCTTC.

In its sample, this clone was seen once. This CDR3 is CASSRTSGNYEQYF. For the CDR3, the DNA is TGCGCCAGCAGCCGGACTAGCGGGAACTACGAGCAGTACTTC. The V gene is TRBV5-1, the J gene TRBJ2-7; 12 nucleotides match TRBD2. Trimming cost V 4 bases and J 3 bases; bases outside gene matches: 2. Per the germline V gene, CDR1 is SGHRS and CDR2 is YFSETQ. This CDR3 region has 14 residues.